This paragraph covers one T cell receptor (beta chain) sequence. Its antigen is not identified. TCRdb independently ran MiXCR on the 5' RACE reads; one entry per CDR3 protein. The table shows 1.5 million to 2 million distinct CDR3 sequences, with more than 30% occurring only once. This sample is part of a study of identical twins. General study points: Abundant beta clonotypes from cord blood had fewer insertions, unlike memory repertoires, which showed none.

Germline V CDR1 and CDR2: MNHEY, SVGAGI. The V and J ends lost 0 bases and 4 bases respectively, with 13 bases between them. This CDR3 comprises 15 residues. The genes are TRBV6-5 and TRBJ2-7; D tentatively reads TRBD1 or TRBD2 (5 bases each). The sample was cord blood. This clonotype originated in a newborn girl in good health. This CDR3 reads CASSYSGRATYEQYF. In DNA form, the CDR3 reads TGTGCCAGCAGTTACTCGGGGCGGGCGACTTACGAGCAGTACTTC.